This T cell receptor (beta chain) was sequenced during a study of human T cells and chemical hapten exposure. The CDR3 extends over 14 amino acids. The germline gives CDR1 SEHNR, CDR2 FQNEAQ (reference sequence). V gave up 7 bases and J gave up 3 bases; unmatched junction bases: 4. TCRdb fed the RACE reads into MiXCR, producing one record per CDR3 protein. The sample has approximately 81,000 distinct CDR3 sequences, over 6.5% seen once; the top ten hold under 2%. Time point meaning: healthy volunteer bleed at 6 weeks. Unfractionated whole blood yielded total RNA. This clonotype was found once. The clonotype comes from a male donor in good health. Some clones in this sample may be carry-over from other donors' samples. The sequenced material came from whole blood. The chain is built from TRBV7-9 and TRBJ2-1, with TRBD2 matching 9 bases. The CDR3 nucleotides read TGTGCCAGCAACGAGCGGGAGGACTACAATGAGCAGTTCTTC. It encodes CASNEREDYNEQFF.